This T cell receptor beta chain was recorded in a study of blood T cell repertoires in COVID-19. The wider study: Italy, Spain and the United States were the sources of the convalescent and acute COVID-19 samples. PBMCs, B-cell-depleted T cells, or T cells were the source of the cDNA or gDNA that made up the material.

V shed 7 bases, J shed 0 bases, and the junction held 9 bases outside the gene matches. CDR1 is LNHDA, CDR2 SQIVND, per germline (reference sequence). The CDR3 has 15 residues. How the authors handled the data: Researchers report that nucleated cell counts were estimated from reference gene primer amplification. Profiling relied on immunoSEQ multiplex PCR, and the TCRdb table lists in-frame clones only, not all of them. The DNA was the basis for D and trimming; V, J and clone size are from that table. The sample shows under 500,000 clones, 75% to 90% of them seen only once. This TCR was sampled from a woman between 25 and 40 years old with acute or convalescent COVID-19. This sequence joins TRBV19 and TRBJ2-7; 7 nucleotides agree with TRBD2. The sequenced sample consisted of peripheral blood. The CDR3 DNA is TGTGCCAGTAAGTTTTCCGGGACTAACTCCTACGAGCAGTACTTC. It is translated as CASKFSGTNSYEQYF.